One and the same sample provided the 29 T cell receptor beta chains below, sequenced in a study of T cell repertoires in cytomegalovirus infection. Each CDR3 protein is one row after TCRdb ran MiXCR on the reads. Here the sample spans 290,000 or so distinct CDR3 sequences, over 20% being singletons. The sample taken for sequencing was PBMCs. These receptors were obtained from a human donor in good health (CMV status not recorded). Some clones in this sample may be carry-over from other donors' samples.

About this clonotype itself: Since no conserved phenylalanine or tryptophan closes the CDR3, a read error is the likely cause. The limits of the CDR3 on the DNA are not certain, so only TCRdb's listed CDR3 is given. This CDR3 is CASSLPDPKEKRFL. The chain is built from TRBV7-2 and TRBJ1-4. The CDR3 is 14 residues long, ends included. Germline CDR1 is SGHTA and CDR2 is FQGNSA.

This chain links TRBV14 with TRBJ2-7, with D hard to call. This CDR3 contains 15 residues. Germline lookup yields CDR1 SGHDN and CDR2 FVKESK. V dropped 4 bases and J dropped 4 bases, with 17 bases sitting between them. CDR3: CASSRPGVGVYEQYF. The CDR3 bases are TGTGCCAGCAGCCGCCCTGGTGTGGGCGTGTACGAGCAGTACTTC.

This clonotype was detected only a few times. The chain carries TRBV6-2 or TRBV6-3 and TRBJ2-2; TRBD2 matches 9 bases. J was trimmed by 5 bases and V by 2 bases; bases with no gene match: 9. Germline V CDR1 and CDR2: MNHEY, SVGEGT. This CDR3 spans 17 amino acids. The CDR3 nucleotides read TGTGCCAGCAGTTACGCGCTCGGACTAGCGAGAACCGGGGAGCTGTTTTTT. Amino acid sequence: CASSYALGLARTGELFF.

The J gene is TRBJ1-5, the V gene TRBV10-3; D call uncertain. The CDR3 has 15 residues. The ends were cut back, 0 bases at V and 1 base at J, with 7 bases in the middle. Germline V gene sequence: CDR1 ENHRY, CDR2 SYGVKD. In DNA form, the CDR3 reads TGTGCCATCAGTGAGTCGGGCACCAGCAATCAGCCCCAGCATTTT. Residues: CAISESGTSNQPQHF.

This clonotype was recorded many times. V gene TRBV7-2 combines with J gene TRBJ1-2; TRBD1 agrees at 7 bases. With V trimmed by 0 bases and J by 4 bases, 11 bases remained unmatched. CDR1 and CDR2 (germline): SGHTA, FQGNSA. This CDR3 region has 17 residues. Written as DNA, the CDR3 is TGTGCCAGCAGCTTAGCTGGTCAGGGACAGTTCGCCTATGGCTACACCTTC. Translating gives CASSLAGQGQFAYGYTF.

The chain carries TRBV11-2 and TRBJ2-7, with 7 bases fitting TRBD1. CDR1 is SGHAT and CDR2 is FQNNGV in the germline V gene. The CDR3 totals 17 residues. The ends lost 5 bases at V and 0 bases at J; junction bases unmatched: 13. CDR3 DNA sequence: TGTGCCAGCAGCCCCTTACAGGGGAGAAGGAGCTCCTACGAGCAGTACTTC. It codes for CASSPLQGRRSSYEQYF.

This chain joins TRBV2 and TRBJ2-5; D ambiguous. From germline, CDR1 is SNHLY and CDR2 FYNNEI. V lost 4 bases and J lost 5, with 8 bases in between. The CDR3 is made up of 12 amino acids. For the CDR3, the DNA is TGTGCCAGCAGTGCTTTCTGGGAGACCCAGTACTTC. Translation: CASSAFWETQYF.

This clonotype showed up just a few times. The chain combines TRBV7-2 with TRBJ2-3; 11 bases map to TRBD2. There are 18 residues in the CDR3. Germline lookup yields CDR1 SGHTA and CDR2 FQGNSA. J gave up 3 bases and V 1 base, and 9 bases lay outside the gene matches. In DNA, the CDR3 is TGTGCCAGCAGCTTAGAGGTGCTAGCGGGAGGCCTTACAGATACGCAGTATTTT. Its translation is CASSLEVLAGGLTDTQYF.

This clonotype was picked up a small number of times. The chain couples TRBV7-2 to TRBJ1-2; D is perhaps TRBD1 (6 bases). The CDR3 contains 14 residues. The germline V gene encodes CDR1 SGHTA and CDR2 FQGNSA. V lost 1 base to trimming and J lost 3 bases, with 9 bases between them. CDR3 DNA: TGTGCCAGCAGCTTAGGAGGACAGTACTATGGCTACACCTTC. This sequence encodes CASSLGGQYYGYTF. Looking up the rest from reference TRBV7-2 and TRBJ1-2 gives the full variable domain: GAGVSQSPSNKVTEKGKDVELRCDPISGHTALYWYRQSLGQGLEFLIYFQGNSAPDKSGLPSDRFSAERTGGSVSTLTIQRTQQEDSAVYLCASSLGGQYYGYTFGSGTRLTVV.

The V call is TRBV5-6, the J call TRBJ2-2, with 8 nucleotides matching TRBD1. CDR1 and CDR2 from the germline V gene are SGHDT and YYEEEE. There are 15 residues in the CDR3. Germline trimming cut 5 bases from V and 4 bases from J; bases unmatched to any gene: 7. The CDR3 coding sequence is TGTGCCAGCAGTAGCCGGGACAGGATCACCGGGGAGCTGTTTTTT. Amino acid sequence: CASSSRDRITGELFF. Variable domain in full (rest from reference TRBV5-6 and TRBJ2-2): DAGVTQSPTHLIKTRGQQVTLRCSPKSGHDTVSWYQQALGQGPQFIFQYYEEEERQRGNFPDRFSGHQFPNYSSELNVNALLLGDSALYLCASSSRDRITGELFFGEGSRLTVL.

This clonotype was seen a handful of times. This rearrangement joins TRBV7-2 to TRBJ2-2; D may be TRBD2 (6 bases). Trimming took 7 bases from V and 0 from J, leaving 18 bases between them. The CDR3 loop spans 17 amino acids. Germline V gives CDR1 SGHTA, CDR2 FQGNSA. The CDR3 DNA reads as TGTGCCAGCACGGGAGCCAGGGACCGAACGAACACCGGGGAGCTGTTTTTT. It yields the protein CASTGARDRTNTGELFF.

This clonotype has more than one count but fewer than ten. The rearrangement links TRBV29-1 to TRBJ1-2; 8 bases are a match to TRBD1. With 7 bases clipped from V and 3 bases from J, the junction kept 4 bases outside the gene matches. This CDR3 contains 12 residues. Germline V gene sequence: CDR1 SQVTM, CDR2 ANQGSEA. CDR3: CSAKTGDYGYTF. In nucleotides, the CDR3 is TGCAGCGCCAAGACAGGGGACTATGGCTACACCTTC.

This clonotype was seen ten or more times. This chain joins TRBV7-2 and TRBJ2-1; D could derive from TRBD1 or TRBD2 (5 bases each). The germline V gene has CDR1 SGHTA and CDR2 FQGNSA. V dropped 5 bases and J dropped 6 bases, with 14 bases sitting between them. The CDR3 totals 14 residues. CDR3 region: CASSHAGAANEQFF. The CDR3 region has the DNA TGTGCCAGCAGCCACGCCGGGGCAGCCAATGAGCAGTTCTTC.

This clonotype was seen more than once but under ten times. The V and J genes are TRBV29-1 and TRBJ2-6; no clear D gene. CDR3 length: 14 amino acids. The germline gives CDR1 SQVTM, CDR2 ANQGSEA. The V gene lost 4 bases and the J gene lost 1 base, with 8 bases spanning the gap. CDR3 in DNA: TGCAGCGTTGGATCCCAGTCTGGGGCCAACGTCCTGACTTTC. Protein: CSVGSQSGANVLTF.

The gene calls are TRBV29-1 and TRBJ1-3, with D unresolved. This CDR3 spans 13 amino acids. Trimming removed 2 bases from V and 3 bases from J, with 8 bases in between. Germline CDR1 and CDR2: SQVTM and ANQGSEA. CDR3 sequence reads: CSVEWQFGNTIYF. The CDR3 coding sequence is TGCAGCGTTGAATGGCAGTTTGGAAACACCATATATTTT.

This clonotype showed up many times. The chain joins TRBV7-2 to TRBJ2-1; 7 positions match TRBD1. CDR1 is SGHTA and CDR2 is FQGNSA in the germline V gene. J lost 0 bases, V lost 1 base, and 3 bases had no gene match. This CDR3 spans 16 amino acids. CDR3 bases: TGTGCCAGCAGCTTAGAGGGGGCCCCCTCCTACAATGAGCAGTTCTTC. Amino acid sequence: CASSLEGAPSYNEQFF.

This chain connects TRBV25-1 to TRBJ1-5; D may be TRBD1 (5 bases). The CDR3 totals 14 residues. Trimming took 4 bases from V and 7 from J, leaving 14 bases between them. CDR1 and CDR2 from the germline V gene are MGHDK and SYGVNS. The CDR3 reads CASSGTRLGQPQHF. As DNA, the CDR3 is TGTGCCAGCAGTGGGACAAGATTGGGGCAGCCCCAGCATTTT.

This clonotype was detected many times. V and J are TRBV28 and TRBJ2-1; 11 bases line up with TRBD2. CDR1 and CDR2 from the germline V gene are MDHEN and SYDVKM. The CDR3 extends over 17 amino acids. J gave up 8 bases and V 0 bases, and 9 bases lay outside the gene matches. The DNA for the CDR3 is TGTGCCAGCAGTTTATGGAGTCCCACTAGCGGGAGCGATGAGCAGTTCTTC. It yields the protein CASSLWSPTSGSDEQFF.

The chain combines TRBV20-1 with TRBJ2-5; 7 bases line up with TRBD2. Germline V gene data show CDR1 as DFQATT and CDR2 as SNEGSKA (reference sequence). This CDR3 region has 15 residues. The trim removed 5 bases at V and 2 bases at J, leaving 11 bases unmatched. The CDR3 protein is CSAPVPSGTQETQYF. CDR3 nucleotide sequence: TGCAGTGCTCCCGTCCCGAGCGGGACTCAAGAGACCCAGTACTTC.

The genes are TRBV7-3 and TRBJ2-1, with 8 bases that match TRBD2. Losses at the gene ends were 0 bases for V and 2 bases for J; bases not matched to a gene: 0. The CDR3 runs to 15 residues. Germline CDR1 is SGHTA and CDR2 is FQGTGA. The chain's CDR3 is CASSLTGLAYNEQFF. Here the CDR3 DNA reads TGTGCCAGCAGCTTAACGGGACTAGCCTACAATGAGCAGTTCTTC.

The rearrangement joins TRBV7-9 to TRBJ1-1, with D perhaps TRBD1 (5 bases). The CDR3 extends over 13 amino acids. Germline values: CDR1 SEHNR, CDR2 FQNEAQ (reference sequence). Trimming removed 5 bases from V and 8 bases from J, with 15 bases in between. In nucleotides, the CDR3 is TGTGCCAGCAGCCCCAAGAGTGGGGCCGAAGCTTTCTTT. Amino acid sequence: CASSPKSGAEAFF.

This clonotype was found many times. The chain couples TRBV20-1 to TRBJ2-2; perhaps TRBD2 as D (5 bases). The germline gives CDR1 DFQATT, CDR2 SNEGSKA (reference sequence). V lost 4 bases to trimming and J lost 3 bases, with 15 bases between them. The CDR3 length is 15 residues. The chain's CDR3 is CSAKRDEIDTGELFF. The CDR3 nucleotides are TGCAGTGCTAAGAGGGATGAGATCGACACCGGGGAGCTGTTTTTT.

The V and J genes are TRBV29-1 and TRBJ1-2; the match to TRBD1 covers 8 bases. V was clipped by 7 bases and J by 4 bases; unmatched bases: 8. The CDR3 runs 13 residues. In germline, CDR1 is SQVTM, CDR2 ANQGSEA. The CDR3 here is CSAKDRGSYGYTF. CDR3 sequence (DNA): TGCAGCGCAAAAGACAGGGGAAGCTATGGCTACACCTTC. Filled out from reference TRBV29-1 and TRBJ1-2, the complete variable domain reads SAVISQKPSRDICQRGTSLTIQCQVDSQVTMMFWYRQQPGQSLTLIATANQGSEATYESGFVIDKFPISRPNLTFSTLTVSNMSPEDSSIYLCSAKDRGSYGYTFGSGTRLTVV.

This clonotype was counted many times. V is TRBV7-6 and J is TRBJ2-7; 9 nucleotides match TRBD1. The V gene end was trimmed by 4 bases and the J gene end by 0 bases; junction bases not matched to a gene: 4. This CDR3 spans 15 amino acids. The germline CDR1 and CDR2 sequences are SGHVS and FNYEAQ. In DNA, the CDR3 is TGTGCCAGCAGCTGGGGGACAGGGAGCTCCTACGAGCAGTACTTC. It encodes CASSWGTGSSYEQYF.

The chain carries TRBV28 and TRBJ1-3; the match to TRBD1 covers 8 bases. V was clipped by 6 bases and J by 2 bases; unmatched bases: 6. The CDR3 has 15 residues. Germline-derived CDR1 and CDR2 are MDHEN and SYDVKM. As DNA, the CDR3 is TGTGCCAGCAGCCCGTACAGGGGGGCTGGAAACACCATATATTTT. Protein sequence: CASSPYRGAGNTIYF.

This clonotype was seen many times. DNA of the CDR3: TGTGCCAGCAGCCCGGGCGCGAATAGCAATCAGCCCCAGCATTTT. Translation gives CASSPGANSNQPQHF. V is TRBV7-8 and J is TRBJ1-5; D call uncertain. The germline CDR1 and CDR2 sequences are SGHVS and FQNEAQ. CDR3 length: 15 residues. V lost 5 bases and J 0 bases, leaving 11 bases between the germline ends.

This clonotype has only a few counts. This chain connects TRBV6-1 to TRBJ1-5; TRBD1 matches at 8 bases. The CDR3 is made up of 14 amino acids. With V trimmed by 1 base and J by 9 bases, 5 bases remained unmatched. Germline-derived CDR1 and CDR2 are MNHNS and SASEGT. The chain's CDR3 is CASSEGQGQRPQHF. The CDR3 region has the DNA TGTGCCAGCAGTGAAGGACAGGGGCAAAGGCCCCAGCATTTT.

This clonotype was recorded at least ten times. The V call is TRBV7-6, the J call TRBJ2-2, with 7 nucleotides matching TRBD2. The trim removed 4 bases at V and 0 bases at J, leaving 8 bases unmatched. Germline CDR1 is SGHVS and CDR2 is FNYEAQ. CDR3 length: 17 residues. The CDR3 sequence: CASSSESGMTNTGELFF. In nucleotides, the CDR3 is TGTGCCAGCAGCTCGGAGAGCGGGATGACGAACACCGGGGAGCTGTTTTTT.

Regarding this clonotype: A single base separates this from a much larger clone, so it may be a read error. The V call is TRBV11-2, the J call TRBJ2-3; D gene unclear. In germline, CDR1 is SGHAT, CDR2 FQNNGV. The CDR3 has 13 residues. The CDR3 region has the DNA TGTGTCAGCAGCTTAGCAACGGTGGATACGCAGTATTTT. It specifies CVSSLATVDTQYF.